Below, 21 T cell receptor beta chains from the same sample are listed, as sequenced in a study of OX40 agonist ivuxolimab in advanced cancers. The data were produced by immunoSEQ multiplex PCR, yet TCRdb's version contains in-frame clones alone and is incomplete. This table has tens of thousands of clones, more than 75% appearing once. This material consisted of CD4+ or CD8+ T cells sorted from blood, taken in a trial of the OX40 agonist ivuxolimab. These receptors originate from an adult with an advanced solid tumor such as melanoma, head and neck, liver or kidney cancer.

This chain uses TRBV27 with TRBJ2-5, with 16 bases that match TRBD2. Germline V gene lookup returns CDR1 MNHEY and CDR2 SMNVEV (reference sequence). This CDR3 has 19 amino acids. Germline trimming cut 4 bases from V and 7 bases from J; bases unmatched to any gene: 15. Written as DNA, the CDR3 is TGTGCCAGCAGTTGGGGACTAGCGGGGGGGACTACTAATGTGGGGACCCAGTACTTC. It encodes CASSWGLAGGTTNVGTQYF.

The chain employs TRBV9 and TRBJ2-1; TRBD2 is a possible D gene (6 bases). This CDR3 comprises 12 residues. Looked up from germline, CDR1 is SGDLS and CDR2 is YYNGEE. Trimming took 0 bases from V and 10 from J, leaving 8 bases between them. In DNA, the CDR3 is TGTGCCAGCAGCGTAGGACGGGAGGAGCAGTTCTTC. Translated: CASSVGREEQFF.

The V and J genes are TRBV7-8 and TRBJ1-5, with a possible D match to TRBD1 (6 bases). The V gene's germline CDR1 is SGHVS and CDR2 FQNEAQ. With 0 bases removed from V and 7 bases from J, the gap between germline ends came to 16 bases. There are 16 residues in the CDR3. The DNA for the CDR3 is TGTGCCAGCAGCTTAGCCGGTTTACAGGGAGGGCAGCCCCAGCATTTT. Protein product: CASSLAGLQGGQPQHF.

On this clone: The junction departs from germline at one end; a sequencing error may be responsible. The chain carries TRBV7-7 and TRBJ2-2, with D possibly TRBD2 on 5 matching bases. CDR3 length: 13 amino acids. Germline CDR1 and CDR2: SSHAT and FNYEAQ (reference sequence). The CDR3 DNA reads as TGTGCTAGCAGCTTAGATGAGGGCGGGGAGCTGTTTTTT. Translated, it gives CASSLDEGGELFF.

In DNA form, the CDR3 reads TGTGCCAGCAGTGAACGTAGGACCCTTGAAGCTTTCTTT. This codes for CASSERRTLEAFF. This chain uses TRBV2 with TRBJ1-1; D call uncertain. The ends were cut back, 2 bases at V and 7 bases at J, with 11 bases in the middle. From germline, CDR1 is SNHLY and CDR2 FYNNEI. The CDR3 consists of 13 residues.

The V and J genes are TRBV6-6 and TRBJ2-2, with no clear D. Germline CDR1 reads MNHNY; CDR2 reads SVGAGI (reference sequence). This CDR3 region has 16 residues. Trimming pared 1 base from V and 4 bases from J, leaving 13 bases between. The CDR3 DNA follows: TGTGCCAGCAGTTACTTAGGCAGCTGGGCCACCGGGGAGCTGTTTTTT. It translates to CASSYLGSWATGELFF.

The genes are TRBV14 and TRBJ2-7; 16 bases are shared with TRBD2. Germline CDR1 and CDR2: SGHDN and FVKESK. J gave up 4 bases and V 3 bases, and 9 bases lay outside the gene matches. This CDR3 is 18 amino acids long. In DNA form, the CDR3 reads TGTGCCAGCAGCCAGGGACTAGCGGGGGGGCGTGTCGTTTACGAGCAGTACTTC. This codes for CASSQGLAGGRVVYEQYF. The whole variable domain, filled in from reference TRBV14 and TRBJ2-7, reads EAGVTQFPSHSVIEKGQTVTLRCDPISGHDNLYWYRRVMGKEIKFLLHFVKESKQDESGMPNNRFLAERTGGTYSTLKVQPAELEDSGVYFCASSQGLAGGRVVYEQYFGPGTRLTVT.

This chain connects TRBV11-2 to TRBJ1-1; no firm D call. Germline V gene lookup returns CDR1 SGHAT and CDR2 FQNNGV. This CDR3 is built from 12 residues. V shed 0 bases and J shed 8 bases, with 7 bases lying between them. Here the CDR3 reads CASSLDRREAFF. Here the CDR3 DNA reads TGTGCCAGCAGCTTAGATAGGCGGGAAGCTTTCTTT.

V gene TRBV6-1 combines with J gene TRBJ1-2, with a tentative D call TRBD1 (5 bases). CDR3 length equals 15 residues. V lost 8 bases and J lost 7, with 23 bases in between. In germline, CDR1 is MNHNS, CDR2 SASEGT. In nucleotides, the CDR3 is TGTGCCAGCTCCCCCGGTCAGGGCGATTGGGGTGGCTACACCTTC. It yields the protein CASSPGQGDWGGYTF.

The chain combines TRBV7-6 with TRBJ1-1; no definite D call. The CDR3 contains 14 residues. The V and J ends lost 1 base and 1 base respectively, with 7 bases between them. Germline loops: CDR1 SGHVS, CDR2 FNYEAQ. CDR3 in DNA: TGTGCCAGCAGCTTAGGTCCAGCGAACACTGAAGCTTTCTTT. The encoded protein is CASSLGPANTEAFF.

The chain combines TRBV19 with TRBJ1-2, with 11 bases lining up with TRBD1. V was clipped by 6 bases and J by 6 bases; unmatched bases: 9. Germline V gene lookup returns CDR1 LNHDA and CDR2 SQIVND (reference sequence). The CDR3 consists of 15 residues. The CDR3 protein is CASRSGTGGSHGYTF. DNA of the CDR3: TGTGCCAGTAGGAGCGGGACAGGGGGTAGTCATGGCTACACCTTC.

V usage is TRBV30 and J usage is TRBJ1-1; a weak D match, TRBD1 (5 bases). V was trimmed by 4 bases and J by 1 base, leaving 16 bases between them. The V gene's germline CDR1 is GTSNPN and CDR2 SVGIG (reference sequence). This CDR3 has 15 amino acids. The CDR3 is CAWTPSDRKNTEAFF. The DNA of the CDR3 is TGTGCCTGGACCCCCTCAGACAGAAAGAACACTGAAGCTTTCTTT.

V gene TRBV7-9 combines with J gene TRBJ1-1; perhaps TRBD1 as D (5 bases). V gave up 5 bases and J gave up 0 bases, with 10 bases separating them. This CDR3 is 14 amino acids long. CDR1 is SEHNR and CDR2 is FQNEAQ in the germline V gene (reference sequence). The CDR3 is CASSHPGMNTEAFF. In nucleotides, the CDR3 is TGTGCCAGCAGCCACCCAGGGATGAACACTGAAGCTTTCTTT.

The rearrangement uses TRBV7-3 and TRBJ1-1; 9 nucleotides agree with TRBD1. The length of the CDR3 is 16 residues. CDR1 is SGHTA, CDR2 FQGTGA, per germline. The V and J ends lost 5 bases and 1 base, in that order; junction bases with no gene match: 8. For the CDR3, the DNA is TGTGCCAGCAGCCCGGACAGGGGAGGAAAGAACACTGAAGCTTTCTTT. Translating gives CASSPDRGGKNTEAFF.

V usage is TRBV25-1 and J usage is TRBJ2-5, with 8 positions matching TRBD1. Germline-derived CDR1 and CDR2 are MGHDK and SYGVNS. This CDR3 comprises 12 residues. V gave up 10 bases and J gave up 10 bases; unmatched junction bases: 11. The CDR3 is CATRQGSGDQYF. Written as DNA, the CDR3 is TGTGCCACCAGACAGGGGTCGGGTGACCAGTACTTC.

This chain joins TRBV6-1 and TRBJ2-3; TRBD2 matches at 11 bases. With 7 bases clipped from V and 2 bases from J, the junction kept 5 bases outside the gene matches. Germline V lookup: CDR1 MNHNS, CDR2 SASEGT. The length of the CDR3 is 15 residues. The CDR3 protein is CASMPLAGVTDTQYF. DNA for the CDR3: TGTGCCAGCATGCCACTAGCGGGGGTCACAGATACGCAGTATTTT.

CDR3 sequence reads: CASSQGPNQAPLHF. The CDR3 nucleotides read TGTGCCAGCAGCCAAGGACCCAATCAGGCACCCCTCCACTTT. The chain has TRBV11-3 and TRBJ1-6; D is undetermined. Germline values: CDR1 SGHNT, CDR2 YENEEA. The CDR3 covers 14 residues. With 5 bases removed from V and 11 bases from J, the gap between germline ends came to 16 bases.

This chain uses TRBV18 with TRBJ2-3, with 8 bases identical to TRBD1. The CDR3 is 15 residues long. Germline trimming cut 0 bases from V and 1 base from J; bases unmatched to any gene: 0. Germline CDR1 is KGHSH and CDR2 is LQKENI. In DNA, the CDR3 is TGTGCCAGCTCACCACCGACAGGGGGCACAGATACGCAGTATTTT. Translated, it gives CASSPPTGGTDTQYF.

The genes are TRBV19 and TRBJ2-7, with 8 bases lining up with TRBD2. Losses at the gene ends were 4 bases for V and 6 bases for J; bases not matched to a gene: 8. This CDR3 has 14 amino acids. In germline, CDR1 is LNHDA, CDR2 SQIVND (reference sequence). In nucleotides, the CDR3 is TGTGCCAGTAGTACCACGGGACTAGATCGCGAGCAGTACTTC. Protein sequence: CASSTTGLDREQYF.

This chain links TRBV29-1 with TRBJ2-5; no clear D. V lost 3 bases to trimming and J lost 5 bases, with 7 bases between them. Germline loops: CDR1 SQVTM, CDR2 ANQGSEA. There are 11 residues in the CDR3. The CDR3, as DNA: TGCAGCGTTGACCTCGTGGAGACCCAGTACTTC. Translation gives CSVDLVETQYF.

The CDR3 sequence: CASESTDTQYF. In DNA form, the CDR3 reads TGTGCCAGCGAAAGCACAGATACGCAGTATTTT. V usage is TRBV6-5 and J usage is TRBJ2-3; D is ambiguous. V was trimmed by 8 bases and J by 0 bases, leaving 3 bases between them. This CDR3 spans 11 amino acids. The germline V gene encodes CDR1 MNHEY and CDR2 SVGAGI.